The 26 T cell receptor beta chains below all came from one sample that was sequenced in a study of cytomegalovirus exposure and HLA in healthy donors. Use of 60 Vbeta and 13 Jbeta primers characterized the PCR. Method: immunoSEQ multiplex PCR; TCRdb's copy keeps in-frame clones and lacks some. In the table there are over 100,000 clones, 70% to 80% of which are singletons. The material sequenced was PBMCs. The receptors derive from a female donor in good health and CMV-seronegative.

This chain links TRBV7-9 with TRBJ1-3; tentatively, D is TRBD1 (5 bases). There are 14 residues in the CDR3. V was clipped by 5 bases and J by 8 bases, with 16 bases between them. The germline gives CDR1 SEHNR, CDR2 FQNEAQ (reference sequence). The CDR3 DNA follows: TGTGCCAGCAGCACCCCTAGGGACTTAGACACCATATATTTT. Its translation is CASSTPRDLDTIYF.

This chain links TRBV9 with TRBJ1-2, with 7 nucleotides matching TRBD1. Germline CDR1 and CDR2: SGDLS and YYNGEE. The CDR3 length is 14 residues. V lost 3 bases and J lost 6; bases outside the gene matches: 8. The CDR3, as DNA: TGTGCCAGCAGCGGAGGAGCCGGGACAGATGGCTACACCTTC. Its translation: CASSGGAGTDGYTF.

DNA for the CDR3: TGTGCCAGCAGCGTAACATCACAGGGCTTTGGGGACTATGGCTACACCTTC. The encoded protein is CASSVTSQGFGDYGYTF. The gene calls are TRBV9 and TRBJ1-2, with D possibly matching TRBD1 (6 bases). Germline V gene data show CDR1 as SGDLS and CDR2 as YYNGEE. The CDR3 is 17 residues long. Between the trimmed V and J ends, which lost 1 base and 3 bases, there was a span of 19 bases.

This clone was picked up one time. The chain carries TRBV4-3 and TRBJ1-2; unclear D gene. V was clipped by 0 bases and J by 6 bases, with 11 bases between them. CDR3 length equals 14 residues. Germline V gene data show CDR1 as LGHNA and CDR2 as YSLEER. CDR3 in amino acids: CASSQELGANGYTF. The DNA of the CDR3 is TGCGCCAGCAGCCAAGAACTGGGAGCGAATGGCTACACCTTC.

The gene calls are TRBV6-5 and TRBJ1-6; D remains ambiguous. CDR1 MNHEY and CDR2 SVGAGI come from the germline V gene. The CDR3 sequence is 11 residues long. The V end was cut by 6 bases, the J end by 13 bases, with 10 bases between. The CDR3 loop reads CASRAYGPLHF. Written as DNA, the CDR3 is TGTGCCAGCAGAGCCTACGGGCCCCTCCACTTT.

This clone was picked up one time. V is TRBV5-1 and J is TRBJ2-7; tentative D call: TRBD2 (5 bases). The germline CDR1 and CDR2 sequences are SGHRS and YFSETQ. Between the trimmed V and J ends, which lost 4 bases and 4 bases, there was a span of 18 bases. This CDR3 contains 15 residues. The DNA for the CDR3 is TGCGCCAGCAGCCTCGGGGTGGCAGGTCCATACGAGCAGTACTTC. Encoded protein: CASSLGVAGPYEQYF.

The chain combines TRBV6-5 with TRBJ2-1; 7 bases are shared with TRBD2. V was pared by 4 bases and J by 3 bases, with 3 bases of the junction left unmatched. The length of the CDR3 is 14 residues. Germline CDR1 MNHEY, CDR2 SVGAGI. The CDR3 reads CASSLAGGYNEQFF. CDR3 DNA sequence: TGTGCCAGCAGTTTAGCGGGCGGCTACAATGAGCAGTTCTTC.

In this sample, this clone turned up a few times. This chain connects TRBV15 to TRBJ2-7, with 11 bases matching TRBD2. Germline CDR1 LNHNV, CDR2 YYDKDF (reference sequence). The CDR3 runs to 15 residues. The V and J ends lost 0 bases and 5 bases, in that order; junction bases with no gene match: 3. The CDR3 region has the DNA TGTGCCACCAGCAGAGATAGCGGGGGGGCGGACGAGCAGTACTTC. Residues: CATSRDSGGADEQYF.

This sequence joins TRBV10-3 and TRBJ2-5, with D perhaps matching TRBD1 (5 bases). Germline assignment: CDR1 ENHRY and CDR2 SYGVKD. V was cut by 6 bases and J by 0 bases, with 14 bases left in between. CDR3 length equals 15 residues. In DNA, the CDR3 is TGTGCCATCAGGTCAGACAGATCCAACCAAGAGACCCAGTACTTC. Encoded protein: CAIRSDRSNQETQYF.

The rearrangement joins TRBV19 to TRBJ2-1; 8 bases are a match to TRBD1. The CDR3 length is 14 residues. Germline CDR1 reads LNHDA; CDR2 reads SQIVND (reference sequence). The J segment lost 9 bases and the V segment lost 7 bases, leaving 11 bases of the junction unmatched. CDR3 sequence (DNA): TGTGCCAGTAAGGGAGGACAGGGATTTGGTGAGCAGTTCTTC. Its protein product is CASKGGQGFGEQFF.

The CDR3 sequence: CASSAWGLAGYNEQFF. CDR3 nucleotides: TGTGCCAGCAGTGCGTGGGGACTAGCGGGGTACAATGAGCAGTTCTTC. V gene TRBV27 combines with J gene TRBJ2-1; 13 bases are a match to TRBD2. Germline V gene lookup returns CDR1 MNHEY and CDR2 SMNVEV (reference sequence). V shed 5 bases, J shed 4 bases, and the junction held 5 bases outside the gene matches. There are 16 residues in the CDR3.

In nucleotides, the CDR3 is TGTGCCAGCAGCTTAGCGGGGGGACCGAGCTCCTACGAGCAGTACTTC. This codes for CASSLAGGPSSYEQYF. The rearrangement uses TRBV7-2 and TRBJ2-7; D is perhaps TRBD2 (6 bases). The CDR3 totals 16 residues. The germline CDR1 and CDR2 sequences are SGHTA and FQGNSA. With 0 bases removed from V and 0 bases from J, the gap between germline ends came to 12 bases.

The CDR3 bases are TGTGCCAGCCAGGGGGCAGCCTATGGCTACACCTTC. The encoded protein is CASQGAAYGYTF. V is TRBV19 and J is TRBJ1-2; 8 bases fit TRBD1. Germline V gene data show CDR1 as LNHDA and CDR2 as SQIVND (reference sequence). V gave up 9 bases and J gave up 4 bases; unmatched junction bases: 4. The CDR3 has 12 residues.

The chain has TRBV19 and TRBJ2-1; 15 bases agree with TRBD2. The junction had 12 bases not matched to a gene; V was cut back by 8 bases and J by 4 bases. The CDR3 is made up of 18 amino acids. CDR1 is LNHDA, CDR2 SQIVND, per germline (reference sequence). In DNA form, the CDR3 reads TGTGCCAGTTCCGGGACTAGCGGGGGGCGGGATTATTACAATGAGCAGTTCTTC. Protein sequence: CASSGTSGGRDYYNEQFF.

CDR3 bases: TGTGCCAGTTGCGACAGGGGGCGTTACTATGGCTACACCTTC. It specifies CASCDRGRYYGYTF. V usage is TRBV19 and J usage is TRBJ1-2; 10 bases are a match to TRBD1. The CDR3 is made up of 14 amino acids. Germline V gene lookup returns CDR1 LNHDA and CDR2 SQIVND (reference sequence). The V gene end was trimmed by 8 bases and the J gene end by 3 bases; junction bases not matched to a gene: 6.

The chain joins TRBV6-4 to TRBJ1-4, with D uncertain. Trimming removed 5 bases at V and 4 bases at J, with 8 bases between. Germline assignment: CDR1 MRHNA and CDR2 SNTAGT. The CDR3 spans 13 residues. CDR3 amino acids: CASSPRLNEKLFF. CDR3 nucleotides: TGTGCCAGCAGTCCCCGACTTAATGAAAAACTGTTTTTT.

The chain joins TRBV4-1 to TRBJ1-1; D is perhaps TRBD1 (5 bases). Trimming removed 1 base at V and 0 bases at J, with 15 bases between. The CDR3 contains 17 residues. Germline CDR1 reads MGHRA; CDR2 reads YSYEKL. The DNA for the CDR3 is TGCGCCAGCAGCCAAGTCGGGGGGTTTGAAATGAACACTGAAGCTTTCTTT. It specifies CASSQVGGFEMNTEAFF.

The chain couples TRBV27 to TRBJ2-7; TRBD2 matches 7 bases. The CDR3 spans 17 residues. Germline trimming cut 5 bases from V and 0 bases from J; bases unmatched to any gene: 13. The germline gives CDR1 MNHEY, CDR2 SMNVEV (reference sequence). The CDR3 DNA is TGTGCCAGCAGTGCCATTGGGGCGGGGGACTACTCCTACGAGCAGTACTTC. Its translation: CASSAIGAGDYSYEQYF.

The V gene is TRBV11-2, the J gene TRBJ1-4, with D perhaps TRBD1 (6 bases). The CDR3 runs 14 residues. V dropped 3 bases and J dropped 3 bases, with 8 bases sitting between them. The germline V gene has CDR1 SGHAT and CDR2 FQNNGV. CDR3 sequence: CASSLGAANEKLFF. The CDR3 DNA follows: TGTGCCAGCAGCTTGGGGGCAGCTAATGAAAAACTGTTTTTT.

The chain couples TRBV5-6 to TRBJ2-3, with TRBD2 matching 12 bases. CDR1 and CDR2 from the germline V gene are SGHDT and YYEEEE. The V gene end was trimmed by 2 bases and the J gene end by 6 bases; junction bases not matched to a gene: 7. The CDR3 contains 16 residues. The DNA for the CDR3 is TGTGCCAGCAGCTTAACTAGCGGGGGGCCAGCGGATACGCAGTATTTT. Translated: CASSLTSGGPADTQYF.

This clone has just one count. The CDR3 coding sequence is TGCGCCAGCAGCTTGGCCTCAGGGGCCGGCACTGAAGCTTTCTTT. This codes for CASSLASGAGTEAFF. The V gene is TRBV5-1, the J gene TRBJ1-1; TRBD1 might be the D (6 bases). Germline V gene data show CDR1 as SGHRS and CDR2 as YFSETQ. The CDR3 covers 15 residues. V lost 0 bases, J lost 4 bases, and 13 bases lay in between.

V and J are TRBV19 and TRBJ2-6; D is uncertain. Per the germline V gene, CDR1 is LNHDA and CDR2 is SQIVND (reference sequence). The germline V and J ends were trimmed by 1 base and 2 bases, with 9 bases remaining between them. The CDR3 runs to 16 residues. The CDR3 reads CASSIASQAGANVLTF. The CDR3, as DNA: TGTGCCAGTAGTATAGCTTCCCAGGCTGGGGCCAACGTCCTGACTTTC.

In DNA, the CDR3 is TGTGCCACCAGCCCCATCGCGGGGGTCTACGAAAAACTGTTTTTT. This codes for CATSPIAGVYEKLFF. This chain connects TRBV15 to TRBJ1-4, with a possible D match to TRBD1 (5 bases). V dropped 5 bases and J dropped 8 bases, with 18 bases sitting between them. From germline, CDR1 is LNHNV and CDR2 YYDKDF (reference sequence). This CDR3 is built from 15 residues.

This chain links TRBV2 with TRBJ1-1; TRBD1 matches 8 bases. The V and J ends lost 4 bases and 0 bases, in that order; junction bases with no gene match: 4. Germline loops: CDR1 SNHLY, CDR2 FYNNEI. CDR3 size: 15 residues. CDR3 region: CASSARQGMNTEAFF. The DNA of the CDR3 is TGTGCCAGCAGTGCGAGACAGGGGATGAACACTGAAGCTTTCTTT.

This clone has just a few counts. The chain carries TRBV6-1 and TRBJ1-5; D might be TRBD1 (6 bases). V dropped 5 bases and J dropped 4 bases, with 6 bases sitting between them. Looked up from germline, CDR1 is MNHNS and CDR2 is SASEGT. The CDR3 length is 12 residues. The CDR3 DNA reads as TGTGCCAGCAGTCAGGGGAATCAGCCCCAGCATTTT. Translation: CASSQGNQPQHF.

For this clone: The sample has other DNA sequences that encode this CDR3 too. The CDR3 sequence is CAWSDRETQYF. The DNA for the CDR3 is TGTGCCTGGAGTGATCGTGAGACCCAGTACTTC. V is TRBV30 and J is TRBJ2-5; no firm D call. This CDR3 is built from 11 residues. The germline gives CDR1 GTSNPN, CDR2 SVGIG (reference sequence). V was trimmed by 1 base and J by 5 bases, leaving 5 bases between them.